The 18 T cell receptor beta chains below all came from one sample that was sequenced in a study of T cell responses to AZD1222 COVID-19 vaccine. Repertoires were generated with immunoSEQ multiplex PCR, while TCRdb's copy carries only in-frame clones and drops some. The sample lists about 120,000 clones, less than 90% occurring once. Source: peripheral blood, taken on day 0 of AZD1222 vaccination. The receptors were sampled from an adult in good health.

V gene TRBV19 combines with J gene TRBJ2-2, with D possibly TRBD2 on 5 matching bases. Germline CDR1 and CDR2: LNHDA and SQIVND (reference sequence). The V and J ends lost 1 base and 0 bases respectively, with 12 bases between them. This CDR3 has 17 amino acids. The chain's CDR3 is CASSIGPAGSNTGELFF. The CDR3 nucleotides read TGTGCCAGTAGTATAGGTCCGGCGGGCTCGAACACCGGGGAGCTGTTTTTT.

About this clone itself: Different DNA sequences within this sample yield the same CDR3. The rearrangement joins TRBV30 to TRBJ1-6; D perhaps matches TRBD1 (6 bases). The CDR3 loop spans 12 amino acids. Trimming shortened V by 3 bases and J by 6 bases, and 6 bases separated the two germline ends. Germline V gene lookup returns CDR1 GTSNPN and CDR2 SVGIG (reference sequence). CDR3 residues: CAWRDSNSPLHF. For the CDR3, the DNA is TGTGCCTGGAGGGACAGTAATTCACCCCTCCACTTT.

V and J are TRBV5-6 and TRBJ2-7; D gene unclear. Germline CDR1 is SGHDT and CDR2 is YYEEEE. V was shortened by 2 bases and J by 7 bases, with 7 bases between the two germline ends. The CDR3 extends over 11 amino acids. The CDR3 region has the DNA TGTGCCAGCAGCTTAATTGGGGAGCAGTACTTC. It is translated as CASSLIGEQYF.

The CDR3 bases are TGTGCCAGCAGCGGGGGTGGGGCAGTCACGGTTCTCACTGAAGCTTTCTTT. Amino acid sequence: CASSGGGAVTVLTEAFF. The rearrangement uses TRBV28 and TRBJ1-1; D possibly corresponds to TRBD1 (5 bases). The CDR3 length is 17 residues. Germline assignment: CDR1 MDHEN and CDR2 SYDVKM. Between the trimmed V and J ends, which lost 6 bases and 4 bases, there was a span of 24 bases.

This clone appeared a few times. V and J are TRBV18 and TRBJ1-6; D not certain. The germline V gene has CDR1 KGHSH and CDR2 LQKENI. The V end was cut by 2 bases, the J end by 0 bases, with 8 bases between. The CDR3 spans 16 residues. The CDR3 nucleotides read TGTGCCAGCTCACCAGCCTCGAGCTCCTATAATTCACCCCTCCACTTT. Translation: CASSPASSSYNSPLHF.

This clone has only one observation. The rearrangement links TRBV7-2 to TRBJ2-2, with TRBD2 matching 7 bases. V lost 5 bases, J lost 0 bases, and 6 bases stayed unmatched. The germline V gene has CDR1 SGHTA and CDR2 FQGNSA. This CDR3 has 16 residues. This chain's CDR3 is CASSPELASNTGELFF. The DNA for the CDR3 is TGTGCCAGCAGCCCCGAACTAGCGTCGAACACCGGGGAGCTGTTTTTT.

V and J are TRBV14 and TRBJ2-3; TRBD2 agrees at 10 bases. V was clipped by 0 bases and J by 2 bases; unmatched bases: 2. The CDR3 extends over 16 amino acids. In germline, CDR1 is SGHDN, CDR2 FVKESK. CDR3 protein: CASSQELAGHTDTQYF. The CDR3 region has the DNA TGTGCCAGCAGCCAAGAACTAGCGGGACACACAGATACGCAGTATTTT.

This chain uses TRBV19 with TRBJ1-1; maybe TRBD1 (5 bases). This CDR3 is 15 amino acids long. Germline CDR1 reads LNHDA; CDR2 reads SQIVND (reference sequence). V was shortened by 7 bases and J by 1 base, with 16 bases between the two germline ends. The CDR3 bases are TGTGCCAGTACCCTATACCGGGACGGGAACACTGAAGCTTTCTTT. Translated, it gives CASTLYRDGNTEAFF.

The chain links TRBV7-9 to TRBJ1-4; D not certain. This CDR3 is built from 14 residues. Per the germline V gene, CDR1 is SEHNR and CDR2 is FQNEAQ (reference sequence). Between the trimmed V and J ends, which lost 4 bases and 8 bases, there was a span of 14 bases. The CDR3 is CASSSVGGNEKLFF. The DNA for the CDR3 is TGTGCCAGCAGCTCTGTGGGAGGGAACGAAAAACTGTTTTTT.

This chain joins TRBV15 and TRBJ1-2; 8 bases match TRBD1. The ends lost 0 bases at V and 4 bases at J; junction bases unmatched: 4. CDR3 length equals 15 residues. Germline CDR1 reads LNHNV; CDR2 reads YYDKDF (reference sequence). Written as DNA, the CDR3 is TGTGCCACCAGCAGAGACAGGGGGCTCGGCTATGGCTACACCTTC. Encoded protein: CATSRDRGLGYGYTF. The whole variable domain, filled in from reference TRBV15 and TRBJ1-2, reads DAMVIQNPRYQVTQFGKPVTLSCSQTLNHNVMYWYQQKSSQAPKLLFHYYDKDFNNEADTPDNFQSRRPNTSFCFLDIRSPGLGDTAMYLCATSRDRGLGYGYTFGSGTRLTVV.

The J gene is TRBJ1-2, the V gene TRBV11-3; the D gene is possibly TRBD1 (6 bases). The V end was cut by 0 bases, the J end by 5 bases, with 10 bases between. There are 14 residues in the CDR3. Germline V gives CDR1 SGHNT, CDR2 YENEEA. CDR3 nucleotide sequence: TGTGCCAGCAGCTTAGAAGGCAGGGGATATGGCTACACCTTC. Its translation: CASSLEGRGYGYTF. The whole variable domain, filled in from reference TRBV11-3 and TRBJ1-2, reads EAGVVQSPRYKIIEKKQPVAFWCNPISGHNTLYWYLQNLGQGPELLIRYENEEAVDDSQLPKDRFSAERLKGVDSTLKIQPAELGDSAVYLCASSLEGRGYGYTFGSGTRLTVV.

The chain links TRBV7-9 to TRBJ1-1; 8 bases are a match to TRBD1. CDR1 is SEHNR and CDR2 is FQNEAQ in the germline V gene (reference sequence). Germline trimming cut 4 bases from V and 3 bases from J; bases unmatched to any gene: 1. This CDR3 has 13 amino acids. The CDR3 here is CASSWGQDTEAFF. DNA of the CDR3: TGTGCCAGCAGCTGGGGACAGGACACTGAAGCTTTCTTT.

The rearrangement joins TRBV6-5 to TRBJ1-5; 9 nucleotides line up with TRBD1. With V trimmed by 6 bases and J by 5 bases, 5 bases remained unmatched. CDR1 and CDR2 from the germline V gene are MNHEY and SVGAGI. The CDR3 contains 14 residues. CDR3 coding DNA: TGTGCCAGCAGATCCGACAGGGGGGATCAGCCCCAGCATTTT. Translated, it gives CASRSDRGDQPQHF.

The CDR3 protein is CASSLSGIVRQPQHF. The CDR3 region has the DNA TGTGCCAGCAGTTTATCGGGAATAGTCCGTCAGCCCCAGCATTTT. V gene TRBV27 combines with J gene TRBJ1-5; D is unclear. This CDR3 has 15 amino acids. Per germline, CDR1 MNHEY and CDR2 SMNVEV (reference sequence). Trimming removed 0 bases from V and 6 bases from J, with 12 bases in between.

About this clone itself: This sample also contains other DNA sequences that code for the same CDR3. The V gene is TRBV2, the J gene TRBJ1-5; D remains ambiguous. Per the germline V gene, CDR1 is SNHLY and CDR2 is FYNNEI. This CDR3 has 15 residues. Trimming pared 1 base from V and 0 bases from J, leaving 7 bases between. The DNA of the CDR3 is TGTGCCAGCAGTGAAGACTGGGGTAGCAATCAGCCCCAGCATTTT. It encodes CASSEDWGSNQPQHF.

The J gene is TRBJ2-1, the V gene TRBV30; weak D call: TRBD2 (5 bases). This CDR3 is 13 amino acids long. V lost 5 bases, J lost 4 bases, and 12 bases lay in between. The germline V gene has CDR1 GTSNPN and CDR2 SVGIG (reference sequence). CDR3 protein: CAWAAGVYNEQFF. For the CDR3, the DNA is TGTGCCTGGGCCGCGGGTGTGTACAATGAGCAGTTCTTC.

The CDR3 protein is CASSPREASGNNEQFF. CDR3 bases: TGTGCCAGCAGCCCCCGGGAGGCTAGCGGAAACAATGAGCAGTTCTTC. The rearrangement joins TRBV3-1 (or the pseudogene TRBV3-2) to TRBJ2-1, with TRBD2 identical over 7 bases. This CDR3 is built from 16 residues. J was trimmed by 5 bases and V by 4 bases; bases with no gene match: 11. The germline gives CDR1 LGHDT, CDR2 YNNKEL (reference sequence).

V gene TRBV7-8 combines with J gene TRBJ1-5; no definite D call. The V end lost 5 bases, the J end lost 2 bases, and 16 bases lay between the germline ends. Per germline, CDR1 SGHVS and CDR2 FQNEAQ. CDR3 length: 16 residues. The CDR3, as DNA: TGTGCCAGCAGCCACCGGACGGCCCCAGGCAATCAGCCCCAGCATTTT. Its translation: CASSHRTAPGNQPQHF.